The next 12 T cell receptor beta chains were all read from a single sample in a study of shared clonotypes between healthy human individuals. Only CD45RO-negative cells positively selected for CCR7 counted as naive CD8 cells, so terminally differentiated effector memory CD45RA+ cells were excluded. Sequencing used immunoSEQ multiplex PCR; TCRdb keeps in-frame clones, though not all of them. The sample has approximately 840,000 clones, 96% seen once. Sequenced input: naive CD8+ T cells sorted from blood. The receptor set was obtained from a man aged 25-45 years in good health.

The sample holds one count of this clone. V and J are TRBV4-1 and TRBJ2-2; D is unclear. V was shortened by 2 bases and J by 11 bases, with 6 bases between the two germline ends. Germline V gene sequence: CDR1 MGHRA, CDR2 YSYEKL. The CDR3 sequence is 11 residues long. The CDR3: CASSQHTELFF. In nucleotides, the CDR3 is TGCGCCAGCAGCCAACACACAGAGCTGTTTTTT.

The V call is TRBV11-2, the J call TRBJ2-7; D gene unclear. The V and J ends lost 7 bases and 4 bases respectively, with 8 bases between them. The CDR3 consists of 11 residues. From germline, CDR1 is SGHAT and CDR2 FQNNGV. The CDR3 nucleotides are TGTGCCAGCAAGGTCAGTTACGAGCAGTACTTC. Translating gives CASKVSYEQYF.

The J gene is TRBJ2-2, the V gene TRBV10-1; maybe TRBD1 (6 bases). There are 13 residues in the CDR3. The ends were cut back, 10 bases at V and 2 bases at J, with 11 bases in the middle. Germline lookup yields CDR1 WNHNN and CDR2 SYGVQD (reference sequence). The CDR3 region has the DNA TGCGCCACCGCGGACAGTAACACCGGGGAGCTGTTTTTT. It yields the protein CATADSNTGELFF.

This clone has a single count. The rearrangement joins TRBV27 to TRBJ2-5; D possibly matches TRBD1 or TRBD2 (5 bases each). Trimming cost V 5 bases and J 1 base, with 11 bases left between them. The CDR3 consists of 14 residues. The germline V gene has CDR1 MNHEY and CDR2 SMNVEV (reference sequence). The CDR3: CASSLGTVQETQYF. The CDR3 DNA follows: TGTGCCAGCAGTCTAGGGACGGTCCAAGAGACCCAGTACTTC.

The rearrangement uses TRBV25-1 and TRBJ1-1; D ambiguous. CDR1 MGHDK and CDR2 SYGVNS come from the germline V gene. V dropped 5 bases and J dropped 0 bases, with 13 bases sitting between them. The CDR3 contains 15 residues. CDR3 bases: TGTGCCAGCAGTCCGCCCCGTGGAGTGAACACTGAAGCTTTCTTT. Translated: CASSPPRGVNTEAFF.

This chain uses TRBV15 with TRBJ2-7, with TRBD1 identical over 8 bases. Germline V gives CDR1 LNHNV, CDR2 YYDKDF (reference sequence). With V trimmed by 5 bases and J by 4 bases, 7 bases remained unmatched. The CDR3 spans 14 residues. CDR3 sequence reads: CATSRQDRAYEQYF. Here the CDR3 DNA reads TGTGCCACCAGCCGTCAGGACAGGGCTTACGAGCAGTACTTC.

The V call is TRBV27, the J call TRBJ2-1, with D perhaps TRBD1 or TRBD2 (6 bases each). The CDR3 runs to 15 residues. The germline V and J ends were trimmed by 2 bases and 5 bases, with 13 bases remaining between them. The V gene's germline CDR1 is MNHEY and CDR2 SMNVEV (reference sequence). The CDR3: CASSLIVEGDNEQFF. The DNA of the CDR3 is TGTGCCAGCAGTTTAATAGTGGAGGGGGACAATGAGCAGTTCTTC.

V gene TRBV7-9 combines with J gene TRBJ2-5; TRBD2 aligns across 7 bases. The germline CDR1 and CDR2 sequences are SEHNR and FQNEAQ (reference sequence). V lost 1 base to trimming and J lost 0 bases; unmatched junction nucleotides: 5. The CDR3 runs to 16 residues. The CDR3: CASSLVGRGNQETQYF. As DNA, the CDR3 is TGTGCCAGCAGCTTAGTGGGGAGGGGAAACCAAGAGACCCAGTACTTC.

The CDR3 spells CASSLGRLSTGELFF. CDR3 in DNA: TGTGCCAGCAGCTTAGGTAGACTATCAACCGGGGAGCTGTTTTTT. V gene TRBV7-8 combines with J gene TRBJ2-2; D perhaps matches TRBD2 (5 bases). This CDR3 region has 15 residues. CDR1 is SGHVS and CDR2 is FQNEAQ in the germline V gene. Trimming left V 1 base short and J 5 bases short, with 11 bases between.

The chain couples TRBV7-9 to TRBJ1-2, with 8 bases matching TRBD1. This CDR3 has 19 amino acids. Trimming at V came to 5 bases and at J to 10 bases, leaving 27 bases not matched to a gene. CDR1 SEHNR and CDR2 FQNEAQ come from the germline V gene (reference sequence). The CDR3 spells CASSPVGWEDRELPGVYTF. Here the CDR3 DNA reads TGTGCCAGCAGCCCGGTTGGGTGGGAGGACAGGGAACTTCCTGGCGTCTACACCTTC.

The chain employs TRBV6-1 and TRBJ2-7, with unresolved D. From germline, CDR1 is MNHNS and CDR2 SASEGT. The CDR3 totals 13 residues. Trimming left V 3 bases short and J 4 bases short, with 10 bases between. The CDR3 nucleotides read TGTGCCAGCAGTGATTCGGTTCTTTACGAGCAGTACTTC. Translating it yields CASSDSVLYEQYF.

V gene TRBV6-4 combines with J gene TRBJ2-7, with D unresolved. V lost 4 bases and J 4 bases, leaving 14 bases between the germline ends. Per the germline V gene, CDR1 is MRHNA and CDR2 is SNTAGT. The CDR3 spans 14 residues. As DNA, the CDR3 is TGTGCCAGCAGTGCCGGGCCCTTCGGGTACGAGCAGTACTTC. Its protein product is CASSAGPFGYEQYF.